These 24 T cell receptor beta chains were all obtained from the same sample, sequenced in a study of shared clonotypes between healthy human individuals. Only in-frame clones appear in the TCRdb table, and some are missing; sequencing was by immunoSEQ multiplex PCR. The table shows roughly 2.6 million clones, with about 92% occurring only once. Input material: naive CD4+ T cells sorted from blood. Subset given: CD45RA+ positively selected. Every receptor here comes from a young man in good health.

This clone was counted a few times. CDR3 nucleotides: TGTGCCAGCAGCCCGACGGACGGTAATTCACCCCTCCACTTT. Encoded protein: CASSPTDGNSPLHF. V and J are TRBV7-9 and TRBJ1-6; D remains unclear. Per the germline V gene, CDR1 is SEHNR and CDR2 is FQNEAQ (reference sequence). The CDR3 loop spans 14 amino acids. The V gene lost 5 bases and the J gene lost 6 bases, with 11 bases spanning the gap.

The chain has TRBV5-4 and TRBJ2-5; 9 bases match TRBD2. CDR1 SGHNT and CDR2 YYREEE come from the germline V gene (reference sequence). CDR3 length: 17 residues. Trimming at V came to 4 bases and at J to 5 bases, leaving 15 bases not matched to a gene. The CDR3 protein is CASSPQGGGAFGETQYF. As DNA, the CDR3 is TGTGCCAGCAGCCCCCAAGGCGGGGGGGCATTTGGGGAGACCCAGTACTTC.

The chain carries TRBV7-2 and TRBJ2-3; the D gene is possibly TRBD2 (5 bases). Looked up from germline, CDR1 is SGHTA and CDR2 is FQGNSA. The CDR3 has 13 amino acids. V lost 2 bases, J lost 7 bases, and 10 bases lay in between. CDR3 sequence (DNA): TGTGCCAGCAGCTTAATCGGAGGAAATACGCAGTATTTT. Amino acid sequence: CASSLIGGNTQYF.

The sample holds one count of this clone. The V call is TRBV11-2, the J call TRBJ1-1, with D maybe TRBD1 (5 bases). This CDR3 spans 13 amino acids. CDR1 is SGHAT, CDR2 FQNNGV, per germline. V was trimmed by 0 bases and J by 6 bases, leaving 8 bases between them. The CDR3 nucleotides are TGTGCCAGCAGCTTAGATCTACAGGCTGAAGCTTTCTTT. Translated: CASSLDLQAEAFF.

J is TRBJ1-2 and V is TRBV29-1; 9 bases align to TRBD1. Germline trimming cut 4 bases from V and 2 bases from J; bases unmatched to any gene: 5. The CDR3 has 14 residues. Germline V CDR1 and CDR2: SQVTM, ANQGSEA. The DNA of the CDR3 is TGCAGCGTTGTTCCGACAGGGGGAAACTATGGCTACACCTTC. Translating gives CSVVPTGGNYGYTF. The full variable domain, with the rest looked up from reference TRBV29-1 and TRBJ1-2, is SAVISQKPSRDICQRGTSLTIQCQVDSQVTMMFWYRQQPGQSLTLIATANQGSEATYESGFVIDKFPISRPNLTFSTLTVSNMSPEDSSIYLCSVVPTGGNYGYTFGSGTRLTVV.

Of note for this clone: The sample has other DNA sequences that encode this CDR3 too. CDR3 loop: CASSLRDRVNTEAFF. In DNA form, the CDR3 reads TGTGCCAGCAGTCTCCGGGACAGGGTGAACACTGAAGCTTTCTTT. V is TRBV5-6 and J is TRBJ1-1, with 9 bases fitting TRBD1. In germline, CDR1 is SGHDT, CDR2 YYEEEE. Unmatched junction bases numbered 5, after V lost 5 bases and J lost 0 bases. CDR3 length: 15 amino acids.

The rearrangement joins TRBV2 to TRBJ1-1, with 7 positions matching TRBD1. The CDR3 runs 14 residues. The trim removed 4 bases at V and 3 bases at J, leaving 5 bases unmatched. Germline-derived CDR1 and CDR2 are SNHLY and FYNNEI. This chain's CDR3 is CASSGARGYTEAFF. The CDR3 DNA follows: TGTGCCAGCAGTGGTGCCAGGGGGTACACTGAAGCTTTCTTT. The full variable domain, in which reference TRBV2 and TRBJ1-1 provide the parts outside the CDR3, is EPEVTQTPSHQVTQMGQEVILRCVPISNHLYFYWYRQILGQKVEFLVSFYNNEISEKSEIFDDQFSVERPDGSNFTLKIRSTKLEDSAMYFCASSGARGYTEAFFGQGTRLTVV.

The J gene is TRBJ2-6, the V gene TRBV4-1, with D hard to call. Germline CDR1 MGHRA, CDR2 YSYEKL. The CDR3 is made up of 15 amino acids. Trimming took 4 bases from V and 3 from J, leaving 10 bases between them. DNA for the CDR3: TGCGCCAGCAGCCCACTGGGTGTTGGGGCCAACGTCCTGACTTTC. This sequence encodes CASSPLGVGANVLTF.

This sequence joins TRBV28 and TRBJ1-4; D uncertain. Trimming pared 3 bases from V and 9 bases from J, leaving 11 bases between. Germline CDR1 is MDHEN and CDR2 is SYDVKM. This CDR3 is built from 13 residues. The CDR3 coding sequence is TGTGCCAGCAGTTTGAACCAGGAGAAAAAACTGTTTTTT. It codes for CASSLNQEKKLFF.

The CDR3 spells CASSTGEFGNTIYF. The CDR3 DNA follows: TGTGCCAGCTCAACAGGGGAGTTTGGAAACACCATATATTTT. V is TRBV18 and J is TRBJ1-3, with 7 bases matching TRBD1. The CDR3 runs 14 residues. V gave up 5 bases and J gave up 3 bases; unmatched junction bases: 4. Germline assignment: CDR1 KGHSH and CDR2 LQKENI.

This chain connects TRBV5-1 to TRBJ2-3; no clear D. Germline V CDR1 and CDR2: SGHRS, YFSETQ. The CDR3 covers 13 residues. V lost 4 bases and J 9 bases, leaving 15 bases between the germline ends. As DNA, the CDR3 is TGCGCCAGCAGCCCCGACGCGACTCACACGCAGTATTTT. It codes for CASSPDATHTQYF.

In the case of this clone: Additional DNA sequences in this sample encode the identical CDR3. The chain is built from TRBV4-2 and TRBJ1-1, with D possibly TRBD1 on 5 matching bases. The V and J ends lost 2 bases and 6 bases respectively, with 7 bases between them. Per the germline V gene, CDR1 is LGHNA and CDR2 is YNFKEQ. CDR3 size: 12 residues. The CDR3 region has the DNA TGTGCCAGCAGCCAAAGCAGGGCTGAAGCTTTCTTT. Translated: CASSQSRAEAFF.

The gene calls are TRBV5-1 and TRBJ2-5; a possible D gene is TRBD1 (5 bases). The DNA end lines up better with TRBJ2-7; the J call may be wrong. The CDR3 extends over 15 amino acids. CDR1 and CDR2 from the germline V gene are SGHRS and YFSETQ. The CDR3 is CASSLEGASFYEQYF. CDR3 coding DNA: TGCGCCAGCAGCTTGGAAGGGGCTTCCTTCTACGAGCAGTACTTC.

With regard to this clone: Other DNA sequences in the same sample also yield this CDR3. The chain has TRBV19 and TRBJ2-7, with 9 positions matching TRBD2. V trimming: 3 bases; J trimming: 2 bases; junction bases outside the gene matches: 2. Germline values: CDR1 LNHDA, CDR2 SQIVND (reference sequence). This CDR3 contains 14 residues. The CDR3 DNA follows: TGTGCCAGTAGTATCGCGGGAGGGCCCTACGAGCAGTACTTC. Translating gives CASSIAGGPYEQYF.

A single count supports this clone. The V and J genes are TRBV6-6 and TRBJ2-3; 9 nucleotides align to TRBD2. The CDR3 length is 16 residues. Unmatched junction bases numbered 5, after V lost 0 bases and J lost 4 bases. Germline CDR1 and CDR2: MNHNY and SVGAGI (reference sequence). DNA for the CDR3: TGTGCCAGCAGTTACTCCCTGACTAGCGGTGCAGATACGCAGTATTTT. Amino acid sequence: CASSYSLTSGADTQYF.

This chain's CDR3 is CASSSSQGLGYEQYF. CDR3 DNA: TGTGCCAGCAGCTCCTCACAAGGACTAGGCTACGAGCAGTACTTC. The chain carries TRBV7-2 and TRBJ2-7; 7 bases agree with TRBD2. With 4 bases clipped from V and 3 bases from J, the junction kept 9 bases outside the gene matches. The CDR3 spans 15 residues. Germline V gene lookup returns CDR1 SGHTA and CDR2 FQGNSA.

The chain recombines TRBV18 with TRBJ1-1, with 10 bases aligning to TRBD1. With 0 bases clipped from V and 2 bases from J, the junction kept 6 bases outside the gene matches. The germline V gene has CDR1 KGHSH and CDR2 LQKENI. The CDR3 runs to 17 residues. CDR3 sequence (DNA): TGTGCCAGCTCACCACCGGGACAGGGGACGACCAACACTGAAGCTTTCTTT. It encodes CASSPPGQGTTNTEAFF. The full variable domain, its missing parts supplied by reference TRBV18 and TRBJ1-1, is NAGVMQNPRHLVRRRGQEARLRCSPMKGHSHVYWYRQLPEEGLKFMVYLQKENIIDESGMPKERFSAEFPKEGPSILRIQQVVRGDSAAYFCASSPPGQGTTNTEAFFGQGTRLTVV.

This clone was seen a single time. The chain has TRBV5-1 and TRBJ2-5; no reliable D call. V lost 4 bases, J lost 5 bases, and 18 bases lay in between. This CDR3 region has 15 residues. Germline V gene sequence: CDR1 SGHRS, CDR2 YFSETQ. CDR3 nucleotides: TGCGCCAGCAGCCCGGGCCGGAACCACGGGGAGACCCAGTACTTC. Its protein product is CASSPGRNHGETQYF.

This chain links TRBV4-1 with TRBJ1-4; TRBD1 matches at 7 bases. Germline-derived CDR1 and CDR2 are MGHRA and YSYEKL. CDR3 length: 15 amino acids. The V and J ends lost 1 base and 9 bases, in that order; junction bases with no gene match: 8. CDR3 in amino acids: CASSQGQGGRKKLFF. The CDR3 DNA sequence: TGCGCCAGCAGCCAAGGTCAAGGGGGCAGGAAAAAACTGTTTTTT.

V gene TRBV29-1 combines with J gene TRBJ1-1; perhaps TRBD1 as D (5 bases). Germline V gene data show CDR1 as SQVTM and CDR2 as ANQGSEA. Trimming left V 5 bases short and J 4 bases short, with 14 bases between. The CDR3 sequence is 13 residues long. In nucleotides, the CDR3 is TGCAGCGTTTTGGGACCACCGAGCACTGAAGCTTTCTTT. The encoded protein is CSVLGPPSTEAFF.

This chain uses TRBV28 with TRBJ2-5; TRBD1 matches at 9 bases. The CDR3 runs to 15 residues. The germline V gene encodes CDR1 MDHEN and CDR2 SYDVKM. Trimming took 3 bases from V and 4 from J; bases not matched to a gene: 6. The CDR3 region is CASSLEDRGLETQYF. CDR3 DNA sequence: TGTGCCAGCAGTTTGGAGGACAGGGGTTTAGAGACCCAGTACTTC.

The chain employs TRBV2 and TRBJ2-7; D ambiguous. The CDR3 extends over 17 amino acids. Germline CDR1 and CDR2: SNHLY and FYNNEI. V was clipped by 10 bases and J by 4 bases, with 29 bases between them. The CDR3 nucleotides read TGTGCCACCTATGAGAGCTTTTCCGGGCCCCTGGGATACGAGCAGTACTTC. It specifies CATYESFSGPLGYEQYF. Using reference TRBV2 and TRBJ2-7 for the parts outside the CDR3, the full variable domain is EPEVTQTPSHQVTQMGQEVILRCVPISNHLYFYWYRQILGQKVEFLVSFYNNEISEKSEIFDDQFSVERPDGSNFTLKIRSTKLEDSAMYFCATYESFSGPLGYEQYFGPGTRLTVT.

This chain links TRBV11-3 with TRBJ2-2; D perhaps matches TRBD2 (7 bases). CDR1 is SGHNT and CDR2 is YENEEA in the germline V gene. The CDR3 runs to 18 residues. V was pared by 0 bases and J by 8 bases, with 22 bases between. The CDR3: CASSLDSGGGGSAGELFF. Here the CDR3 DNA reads TGTGCCAGCAGCTTAGATTCTGGCGGGGGCGGTTCGGCTGGGGAGCTGTTTTTT. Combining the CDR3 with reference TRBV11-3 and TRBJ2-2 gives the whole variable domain EAGVVQSPRYKIIEKKQPVAFWCNPISGHNTLYWYLQNLGQGPELLIRYENEEAVDDSQLPKDRFSAERLKGVDSTLKIQPAELGDSAVYLCASSLDSGGGGSAGELFFGEGSRLTVL.

In DNA, the CDR3 is TGCGCCAGCAGCCAAGGGGGCAGCCTAGCTTTCTTT. Amino acids: CASSQGGSLAFF. The V call is TRBV4-3, the J call TRBJ1-1; D is perhaps TRBD1 (5 bases). V was pared by 1 base and J by 10 bases, with 10 bases between. This CDR3 region has 12 residues. CDR1 LGHNA and CDR2 YSLEER come from the germline V gene.